This T cell receptor beta chain was captured by sequencing in a study of T cell repertoires in cytomegalovirus infection. The study, taken as a whole, reports: HLA-C-restricted TCR beta clonotypes specific for CMV led the ex vivo response. CMV carriers having the relevant HLA were flagged by cumulative public TCR beta family frequency.

This clonotype showed up many times. What it binds is not known. MiXCR was run by TCRdb on the reads, yielding one entry per CDR3 protein. The sample lists 200,000 to 250,000 distinct CDR3 sequences; roughly 6.5% were seen once. Germline values: CDR1 MNHEY, CDR2 SMNVEV (reference sequence). This CDR3 spans 15 amino acids. Trimming stripped 4 bases from V and 4 bases from J, with 15 bases between. The V and J genes are TRBV27 and TRBJ2-3; D assignment may be TRBD1 or TRBD2 (5 bases each). Specimen: PBMCs. The sequence was collected from a human donor in good health (CMV status not recorded). Some clones in this sample may be carry-over from other donors' samples. This CDR3 reads CASSWGTRGPDTQYF. CDR3 DNA sequence: TGTGCCAGCAGTTGGGGGACCCGCGGACCAGATACGCAGTATTTT.